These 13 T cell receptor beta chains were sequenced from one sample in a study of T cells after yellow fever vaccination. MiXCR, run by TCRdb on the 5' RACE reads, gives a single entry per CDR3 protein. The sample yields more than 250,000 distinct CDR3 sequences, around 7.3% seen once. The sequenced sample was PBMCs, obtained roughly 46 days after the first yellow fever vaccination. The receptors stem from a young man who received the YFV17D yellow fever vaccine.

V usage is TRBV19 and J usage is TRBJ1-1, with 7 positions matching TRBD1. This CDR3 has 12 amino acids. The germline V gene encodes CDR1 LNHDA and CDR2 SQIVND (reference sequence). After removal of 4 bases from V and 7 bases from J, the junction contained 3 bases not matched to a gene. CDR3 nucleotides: TGTGCCAGTAGTACCCGGACAGGTGAAGCTTTCTTT. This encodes CASSTRTGEAFF.

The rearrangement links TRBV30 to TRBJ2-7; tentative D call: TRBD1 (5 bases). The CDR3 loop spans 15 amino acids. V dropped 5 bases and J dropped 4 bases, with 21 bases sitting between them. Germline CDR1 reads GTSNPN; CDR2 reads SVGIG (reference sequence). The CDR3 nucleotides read TGTGCCTGGCAGCCCGGGCAGGGCATCGTTTACGAGCAGTACTTC. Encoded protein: CAWQPGQGIVYEQYF.

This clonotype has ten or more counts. CDR3 sequence reads: CSARDSATQETQYF. The CDR3 region has the DNA TGCAGTGCTAGAGATAGCGCTACCCAAGAGACCCAGTACTTC. The J gene is TRBJ2-5, the V gene TRBV20-1; maybe TRBD2 (5 bases). Per germline, CDR1 DFQATT and CDR2 SNEGSKA (reference sequence). V lost 0 bases and J 1 base, leaving 9 bases between the germline ends. The CDR3 covers 14 residues.

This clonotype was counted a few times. The CDR3 nucleotides are TGTGCCAGCAGTTTACTGCAATCAGAGGGCACAGATACGCAGTATTTT. Protein product: CASSLLQSEGTDTQYF. V and J are TRBV27 and TRBJ2-3; D ambiguous. The CDR3 has 16 residues. Germline V gene lookup returns CDR1 MNHEY and CDR2 SMNVEV (reference sequence). V dropped 2 bases and J dropped 1 base, with 13 bases sitting between them.

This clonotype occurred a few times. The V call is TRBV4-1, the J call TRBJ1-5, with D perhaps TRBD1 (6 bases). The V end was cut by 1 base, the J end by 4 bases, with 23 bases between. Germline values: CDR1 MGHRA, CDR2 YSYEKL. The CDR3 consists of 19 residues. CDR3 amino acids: CASSQVWGAVPLGNQPQHF. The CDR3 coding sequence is TGCGCCAGCAGCCAAGTCTGGGGGGCGGTCCCCTTAGGAAATCAGCCCCAGCATTTT.

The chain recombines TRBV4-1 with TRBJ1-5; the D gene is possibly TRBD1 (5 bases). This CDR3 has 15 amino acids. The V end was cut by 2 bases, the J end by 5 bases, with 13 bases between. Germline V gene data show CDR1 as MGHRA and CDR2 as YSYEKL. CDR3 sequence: CASSQLQGTDQPQHF. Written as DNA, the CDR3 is TGCGCCAGCAGCCAACTCCAGGGCACCGATCAGCCCCAGCATTTT.

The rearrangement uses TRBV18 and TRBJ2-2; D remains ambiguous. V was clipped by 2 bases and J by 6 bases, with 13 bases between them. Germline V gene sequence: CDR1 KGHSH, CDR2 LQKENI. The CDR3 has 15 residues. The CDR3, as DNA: TGTGCCAGCTCACCATTCAACAGCCTCTCCGGGGAGCTGTTTTTT. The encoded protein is CASSPFNSLSGELFF. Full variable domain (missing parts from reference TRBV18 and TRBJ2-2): NAGVMQNPRHLVRRRGQEARLRCSPMKGHSHVYWYRQLPEEGLKFMVYLQKENIIDESGMPKERFSAEFPKEGPSILRIQQVVRGDSAAYFCASSPFNSLSGELFFGEGSRLTVL.

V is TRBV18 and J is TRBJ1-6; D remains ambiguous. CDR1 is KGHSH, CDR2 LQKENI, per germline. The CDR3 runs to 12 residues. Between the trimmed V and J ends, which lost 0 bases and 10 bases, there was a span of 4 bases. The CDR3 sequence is CASSPPRSPLHF. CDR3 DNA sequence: TGTGCCAGCTCACCACCGCGCTCACCCCTCCACTTT.

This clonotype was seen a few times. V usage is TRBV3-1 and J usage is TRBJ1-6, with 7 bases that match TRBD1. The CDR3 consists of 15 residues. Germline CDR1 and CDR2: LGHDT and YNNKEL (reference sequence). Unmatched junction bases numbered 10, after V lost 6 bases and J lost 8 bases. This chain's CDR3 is CASRKGDREDSPLHF. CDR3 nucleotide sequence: TGTGCCAGCAGAAAGGGAGACAGGGAGGATTCACCCCTCCACTTT.

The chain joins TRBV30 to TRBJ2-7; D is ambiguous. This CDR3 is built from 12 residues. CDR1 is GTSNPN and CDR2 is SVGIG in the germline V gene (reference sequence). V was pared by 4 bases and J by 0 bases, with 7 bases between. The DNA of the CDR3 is TGTGCCTGGAAAGCCAGCTCCTACGAGCAGTACTTC. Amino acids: CAWKASSYEQYF.

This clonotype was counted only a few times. CDR3 loop: CSALTSGGISGTDTQYF. The CDR3 DNA is TGCAGTGCCCTGACTAGCGGGGGAATCAGTGGCACAGATACGCAGTATTTT. The chain links TRBV20-1 to TRBJ2-3; the match to TRBD2 covers 12 bases. Trimming at V came to 6 bases and at J to 1 base, leaving 11 bases not matched to a gene. Germline V lookup: CDR1 DFQATT, CDR2 SNEGSKA (reference sequence). The CDR3 consists of 17 residues.

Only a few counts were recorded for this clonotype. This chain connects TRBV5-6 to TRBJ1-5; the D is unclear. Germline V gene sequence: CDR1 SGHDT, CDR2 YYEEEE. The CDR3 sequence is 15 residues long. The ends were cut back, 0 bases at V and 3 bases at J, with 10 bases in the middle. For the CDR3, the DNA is TGTGCCAGCAGCTTGGGGACGGCTTTCAATCAGCCCCAGCATTTT. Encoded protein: CASSLGTAFNQPQHF.

CDR3 loop: CASSQGAIQETQYF. CDR3 DNA: TGTGCCAGCAGCCAGGGGGCAATCCAAGAGACCCAGTACTTC. The rearrangement links TRBV7-2 to TRBJ2-5; 8 nucleotides line up with TRBD1. The ends lost 5 bases at V and 1 base at J; junction bases unmatched: 3. Looked up from germline, CDR1 is SGHTA and CDR2 is FQGNSA. There are 14 residues in the CDR3.